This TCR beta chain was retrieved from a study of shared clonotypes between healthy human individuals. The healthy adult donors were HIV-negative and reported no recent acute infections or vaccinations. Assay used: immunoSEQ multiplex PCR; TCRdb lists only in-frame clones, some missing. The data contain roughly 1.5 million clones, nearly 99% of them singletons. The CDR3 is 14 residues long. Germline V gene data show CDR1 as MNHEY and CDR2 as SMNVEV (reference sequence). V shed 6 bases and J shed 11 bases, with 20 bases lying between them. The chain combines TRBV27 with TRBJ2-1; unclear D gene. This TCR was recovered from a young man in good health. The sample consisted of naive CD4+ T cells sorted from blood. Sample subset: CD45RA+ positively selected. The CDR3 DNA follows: TGTGCCAGCAGACCGGACGAGACCCGTGGTAAGCAGTTCTTC. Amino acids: CASRPDETRGKQFF.